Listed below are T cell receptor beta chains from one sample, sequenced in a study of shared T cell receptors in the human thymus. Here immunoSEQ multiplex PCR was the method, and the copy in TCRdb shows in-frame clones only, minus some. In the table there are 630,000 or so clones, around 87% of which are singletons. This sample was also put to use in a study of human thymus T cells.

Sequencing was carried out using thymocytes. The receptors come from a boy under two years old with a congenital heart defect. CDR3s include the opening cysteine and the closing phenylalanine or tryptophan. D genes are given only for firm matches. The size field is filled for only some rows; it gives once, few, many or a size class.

TGTGCCAGCAAAACGGCGGGCGGGGAGCTGTTTTTT	CASKTAGGELFF	NA	NA	TRBV13	TRBJ2-2
TGCAGCGTTTCGGGCCGACCTGGCAGCAGCGGGTATGGCTACACCTTC	CSVSGRPGSSGYGYTF	NA	NA	TRBV29-1	TRBJ1-2
TGCAGCGCCAGACAGGGAGGTGAAAAACTGTTTTTT	CSARQGGEKLFF	TRBD1	NA	TRBV29-1	TRBJ1-4
TGTGCCAGCTCACCACCTCATGGGAGCCAGAAAGGGAAGGAGACCCAGTACTTC	CASSPPHGSQKGKETQYF	NA	NA	TRBV18	TRBJ2-5
TGTGCCAGCTCCCCGGGACAGTCTTACGAGCAGTACTTC	CASSPGQSYEQYF	TRBD1	NA	TRBV27	TRBJ2-7
TGTGCCACCAGGGGACTAGCGGGAGAAGAGACCCAGTACTTC	CATRGLAGEETQYF	TRBD2	NA	TRBV15	TRBJ2-5
TGTGCCAGCAGCCAGGACAGGGGGAGTGGCTACGAGCAGTACTTC	CASSQDRGSGYEQYF	TRBD1	NA	TRBV14	TRBJ2-7
TGTGCCAGCAGCGCTGAAACCGGGACTAGCGGGAGGGCGCCCTACGAGCAGTACTTC	CASSAETGTSGRAPYEQYF	TRBD2	NA	TRBV9	TRBJ2-7
TGTGCCAGCAGTCCAGCGGGGGGTGAGACCCAGTACTTC	CASSPAGGETQYF	TRBD2	NA	TRBV27	TRBJ2-5
TGTGCCAGCAGTTCTACAGGGTTGAACACTGAAGCTTTCTTT	CASSSTGLNTEAFF	NA	once	TRBV27	TRBJ1-1
TGTGCCAGCAGTCCAGGGATTTCGAATCAGCCCCAGCATTTT	CASSPGISNQPQHF	NA	NA	TRBV28	TRBJ1-5
TGTGCCAGCAGGATCGGGGGACCTAACTATGGCTACACCTTC	CASRIGGPNYGYTF	NA	NA	TRBV5-6	TRBJ1-2
TGTGCCAGCACCCGACAGCAAGCGGGCGGCTACACCTTC	CASTRQQAGGYTF	NA	NA	TRBV28	TRBJ1-2
TGTGCCAGTAGCCCCCGACAAGGGAACACTGAAGCTTTCTTT	CASSPRQGNTEAFF	NA	once	TRBV19	TRBJ1-1
TGTGCCAGCAGCTTAGGACTAGCCAAGGGCTACGAGCAGTACTTC	CASSLGLAKGYEQYF	TRBD2	NA	TRBV11-2	TRBJ2-7
TGTGCCAGCAGTGAAAGGGGCAGGGTAAACTCTGGGGCCAACGTCCTGACTTTC	CASSERGRVNSGANVLTF	NA	NA	TRBV6-1	TRBJ2-6
TGCGCCAGCAGCGGGGGACTAGCGGAACAAGAGACCCAGTACTTC	CASSGGLAEQETQYF	TRBD2	NA	TRBV5-1	TRBJ2-5
TGTGCCACCCAAGAGAGCCGCACTGGGGCCAACGTCCTGACTTTC	CATQESRTGANVLTF	NA	NA	TRBV28	TRBJ2-6
TGTGCCAGCAGCCAAGGGCTAGCGGGGGGTTCTTCCTACGAGCAGTACTTC	CASSQGLAGGSSYEQYF	TRBD2	NA	TRBV14	TRBJ2-7
TGCGCCAGCAGCCAAGCCTGGGGCGGGGGGAAACACAATGAGCAGTTCTTC	CASSQAWGGGKHNEQFF	TRBD2	NA	TRBV4-3	TRBJ2-1
TGTGCCAGTAGTATTGGTCCGGGTGAGTCTTTCTTT	CASSIGPGESFF	NA	NA	TRBV19	TRBJ1-1
TGCGCCAGCAGCGTGGGACAGGCCAGGTTTAGGGATACGCAGTATTTT	CASSVGQARFRDTQYF	TRBD1	few	TRBV5-1	TRBJ2-3
TGTGCCAGCAGCTCGGATTTGTACAGACGAGATCGCCCAGGATACGAGCAGTACTTC	CASSSDLYRRDRPGYEQYF	NA	NA	TRBV5-4	TRBJ2-7
TGTGCCAGCAGCCAGGGGGCGTTTAGGGCTTTCTTT	CASSQGAFRAFF	TRBD1	NA	TRBV28	TRBJ1-1
TGTGCCAGCAGTCACCGACAGGGCTACCAAGAGACCCAGTACTTC	CASSHRQGYQETQYF	TRBD1	NA	TRBV6-5	TRBJ2-5